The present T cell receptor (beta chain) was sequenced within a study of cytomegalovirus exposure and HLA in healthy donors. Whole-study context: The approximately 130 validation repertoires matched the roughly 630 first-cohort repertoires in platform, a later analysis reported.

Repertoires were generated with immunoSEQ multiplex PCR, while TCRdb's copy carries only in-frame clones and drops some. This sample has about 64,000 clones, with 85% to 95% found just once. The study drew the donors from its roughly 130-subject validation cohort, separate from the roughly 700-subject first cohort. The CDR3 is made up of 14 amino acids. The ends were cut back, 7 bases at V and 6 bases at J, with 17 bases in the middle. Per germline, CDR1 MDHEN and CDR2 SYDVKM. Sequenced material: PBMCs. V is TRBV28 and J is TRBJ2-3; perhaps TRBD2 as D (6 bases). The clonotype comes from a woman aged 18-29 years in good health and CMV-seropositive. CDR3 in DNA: TGTGCCAGCACCGGACCATCGGGAGTGGATACGCAGTATTTT. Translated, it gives CASTGPSGVDTQYF.